These 16 T cell receptor beta chains were all obtained from the same sample, sequenced in a study of Ad26.COV2.S vaccination and SARS-CoV-2 variants. Treatment indicated: about 20 received Ad26.COV2.S at low or high dose, single or two shots; roughly five received placebo; per-sample allocation not given. Material that was analyzed had been drawn on day 63 after the first vaccine or placebo injection. Assay: immunoSEQ multiplex PCR; the TCRdb copy retains only in-frame clones and omits some. Of some 410,000 clones listed, 92% are singletons. Sequencing used peripheral blood, obtained in a trial of Ad26.COV2.S vaccine versus placebo. Source of these receptors: a person between 18 and 65 years old who received the Ad26.COV2.S COVID-19 vaccine or a placebo.

The genes are TRBV9 and TRBJ2-1, with D perhaps TRBD1 (5 bases). Trimming stripped 1 base from V and 5 bases from J, with 16 bases between. Germline values: CDR1 SGDLS, CDR2 YYNGEE. This CDR3 contains 16 residues. The CDR3 sequence: CASSVWGRKLHNEQFF. CDR3 nucleotide sequence: TGTGCCAGCAGCGTATGGGGCCGAAAGTTACACAATGAGCAGTTCTTC. The variable domain in full, with the rest retrieved from reference TRBV9 and TRBJ2-1, is DSGVTQTPKHLITATGQRVTLRCSPRSGDLSVYWYQQSLDQGLQFLIQYYNGEERAKGNILERFSAQQFPDLHSELNLSSLELGDSALYFCASSVWGRKLHNEQFFGPGTRLTVL.

The chain carries TRBV27 and TRBJ1-4, with a weak D call TRBD1 (6 bases). V lost 5 bases and J 11 bases, leaving 15 bases between the germline ends. Germline V gene lookup returns CDR1 MNHEY and CDR2 SMNVEV (reference sequence). The CDR3 has 13 residues. CDR3 bases: TGTGCCAGCAGTGCAGGGGTTGGGCTTAAACTGTTTTTT. This gives the protein CASSAGVGLKLFF.

The chain's CDR3 is CASSHLTGELFF. Here the CDR3 DNA reads TGTGCCAGCAGCCACCTCACCGGGGAGCTGTTTTTT. This chain connects TRBV5-6 to TRBJ2-2; no definite D call. Germline-derived CDR1 and CDR2 are SGHDT and YYEEEE. The V and J ends lost 4 bases and 4 bases respectively, with 5 bases between them. The CDR3 loop spans 12 amino acids.

This clone has a handful of counts. J is TRBJ1-1 and V is TRBV7-9; D is uncertain. Germline values: CDR1 SEHNR, CDR2 FQNEAQ (reference sequence). Trimming cost V 1 base and J 10 bases, with 16 bases left between them. This CDR3 is 14 amino acids long. The CDR3 is CASSLGQAEGGAFF. CDR3 sequence (DNA): TGTGCCAGCAGCTTAGGGCAGGCCGAAGGCGGAGCTTTCTTT.

The count of this clone is one. This sequence joins TRBV19 and TRBJ1-5, with a weak D call TRBD1 (6 bases). The CDR3 spans 18 residues. V was shortened by 5 bases and J by 7 bases, with 27 bases between the two germline ends. Germline loops: CDR1 LNHDA, CDR2 SQIVND (reference sequence). The CDR3 reads CASSPTPGGVRGGQPQHF. The CDR3 coding sequence is TGTGCCAGTAGTCCAACCCCTGGGGGGGTAAGAGGGGGACAGCCCCAGCATTTT.

The table lists this clone with a few counts. The same CDR3 arises from other DNA sequences in this sample as well. The J gene is TRBJ2-5, the V gene TRBV5-6, with D maybe TRBD1 (6 bases). From germline, CDR1 is SGHDT and CDR2 YYEEEE. The CDR3 is 13 amino acids. The V end was cut by 4 bases, the J end by 3 bases, with 10 bases between. CDR3 sequence (DNA): TGTGCCAGCAGCCCGGACAGTGAAGAGACCCAGTACTTC. Encoded protein: CASSPDSEETQYF.

The CDR3 nucleotides are TGTGCCAGCAGCTTGGCTCCCACGAGCTCCTACGAGCAGTACTTC. Its protein is CASSLAPTSSYEQYF. The V call is TRBV7-2, the J call TRBJ2-7; D remains unclear. Germline values: CDR1 SGHTA, CDR2 FQGNSA. V dropped 3 bases and J dropped 0 bases, with 12 bases sitting between them. CDR3 length: 15 amino acids.

This chain uses TRBV28 with TRBJ1-6; D unresolved. CDR3 size: 14 residues. V lost 6 bases and J lost 7, with 13 bases in between. Looked up from germline, CDR1 is MDHEN and CDR2 is SYDVKM. This CDR3 reads CASSLGTPNSPLHF. The CDR3 DNA follows: TGTGCCAGCAGCTTAGGCACACCCAATTCACCCCTCCACTTT. Based on the CDR3 plus reference TRBV28 and TRBJ1-6, the full variable domain is DVKVTQSSRYLVKRTGEKVFLECVQDMDHENMFWYRQDPGLGLRLIYFSYDVKMKEKGDIPEGYSVSREKKERFSLILESASTNQTSMYLCASSLGTPNSPLHFGNGTRLTVT.

This chain joins TRBV7-8 and TRBJ2-1; 12 bases line up with TRBD2. Germline lookup yields CDR1 SGHVS and CDR2 FQNEAQ. V shed 5 bases and J 7 bases; nucleotides not matched to a gene: 9. The CDR3 spans 16 residues. The CDR3, as DNA: TGTGCCAGCAGCGTCTTTCCTAGCGGGGGGGGTAATGAGCAGTTCTTC. Protein: CASSVFPSGGGNEQFF. The entire variable domain, with the rest obtained from reference TRBV7-8 and TRBJ2-1, is as follows: GAGVSQSPRYKVAKRGQDVALRCDPISGHVSLFWYQQALGQGPEFLTYFQNEAQLDKSGLPSDRFFAERPEGSVSTLKIQRTQQEDSAVYLCASSVFPSGGGNEQFFGPGTRLTVL.

CDR3 region: CASSPLAGGRDYEQYF. The CDR3 DNA follows: TGCGCCAGCAGCCCACTAGCGGGGGGCCGCGACTACGAGCAGTACTTC. The chain joins TRBV4-3 to TRBJ2-7; the match to TRBD2 covers 12 bases. CDR3 length: 16 amino acids. Per the germline V gene, CDR1 is LGHNA and CDR2 is YSLEER. With 4 bases clipped from V and 3 bases from J, the junction kept 7 bases outside the gene matches.

The rearrangement joins TRBV28 to TRBJ2-2; a possible D gene is TRBD1 (6 bases). Germline CDR1 is MDHEN and CDR2 is SYDVKM. Deletions cut 8 bases from V and 7 bases from J, with 14 bases between. The CDR3 runs to 13 residues. The CDR3 spells CASGRGLSGELFF. The CDR3 coding sequence is TGTGCCAGCGGCAGGGGATTGAGCGGGGAGCTGTTTTTT.

This chain joins TRBV13 and TRBJ1-2; TRBD1 aligns across 7 bases. CDR3 length: 14 residues. V was pared by 5 bases and J by 7 bases, with 10 bases of the junction left unmatched. Per the germline V gene, CDR1 is PRHDT and CDR2 is FYEKMQ (reference sequence). CDR3 sequence reads: CASSRPGTAGGYTF. Written as DNA, the CDR3 is TGTGCCAGCAGCCGTCCCGGGACAGCTGGTGGCTACACCTTC.

The chain combines TRBV19 with TRBJ2-5, with D possibly TRBD2 on 6 matching bases. CDR3 size: 16 residues. Germline CDR1 is LNHDA and CDR2 is SQIVND (reference sequence). Deletions cut 5 bases from V and 5 bases from J, with 21 bases between. The CDR3 DNA reads TGTGCCAGTAGTCCCCGGGCGGGATGGACGTGGGAGACCCAGTACTTC. Translated: CASSPRAGWTWETQYF.

The V and J genes are TRBV21-1 and TRBJ1-5; TRBD1 was called by the table and not checked on the DNA. TRBV21-1 is marked as a pseudogene. This CDR3 is built from 17 residues. Here the CDR3 DNA reads TGTGCCAGCAGCAACAGATTCAGACAGGGGCGCAATCAGCCCCAGCATTTT. Protein: CASSNRFRQGRNQPQHF.

The chain has TRBV2 and TRBJ2-7; no reliable D call. The CDR3 covers 16 residues. V dropped 3 bases and J dropped 1 base, with 16 bases sitting between them. CDR1 is SNHLY and CDR2 is FYNNEI in the germline V gene. The CDR3 bases are TGTGCCAGCAGTGACCCACATGAACCAACATCCTACGAGCAGTACTTC. This sequence encodes CASSDPHEPTSYEQYF.

V and J are TRBV30 and TRBJ2-1; 9 positions match TRBD1. Germline loops: CDR1 GTSNPN, CDR2 SVGIG (reference sequence). The ends lost 2 bases at V and 6 bases at J; junction bases unmatched: 8. CDR3 length: 15 residues. The CDR3 here is CAWSPYRGLANEQFF. In DNA form, the CDR3 reads TGTGCCTGGAGTCCTTACAGGGGGCTGGCCAATGAGCAGTTCTTC.